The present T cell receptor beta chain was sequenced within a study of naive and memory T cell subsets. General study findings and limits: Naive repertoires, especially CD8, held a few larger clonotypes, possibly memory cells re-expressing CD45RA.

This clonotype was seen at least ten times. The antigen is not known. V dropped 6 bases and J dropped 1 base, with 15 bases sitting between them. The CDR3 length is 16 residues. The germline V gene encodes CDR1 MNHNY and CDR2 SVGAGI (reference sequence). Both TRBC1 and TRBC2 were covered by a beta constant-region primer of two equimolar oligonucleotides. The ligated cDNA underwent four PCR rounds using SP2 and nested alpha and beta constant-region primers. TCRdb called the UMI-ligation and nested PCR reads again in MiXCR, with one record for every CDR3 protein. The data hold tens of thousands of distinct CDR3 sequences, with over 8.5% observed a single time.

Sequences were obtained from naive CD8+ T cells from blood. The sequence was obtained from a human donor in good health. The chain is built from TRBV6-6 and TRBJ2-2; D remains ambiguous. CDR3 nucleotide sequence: TGTGCCAGCAGGAAAGGAGATGCTCAGAACACCGGGGAGCTGTTTTTT. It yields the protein CASRKGDAQNTGELFF.